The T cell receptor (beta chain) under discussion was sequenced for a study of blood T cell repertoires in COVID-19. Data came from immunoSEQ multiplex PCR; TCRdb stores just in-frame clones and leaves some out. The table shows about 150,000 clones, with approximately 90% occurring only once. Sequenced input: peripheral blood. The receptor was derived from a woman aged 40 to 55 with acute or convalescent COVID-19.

CDR3 residues: CASSLSGGRTEAFF. CDR3 bases: TGTGCCAGCAGCTTATCGGGTGGCCGGACAGAAGCTTTCTTT. This chain links TRBV11-3 with TRBJ1-1, with D perhaps TRBD1 (5 bases). Trimming removed 2 bases from V and 8 bases from J, with 15 bases in between. Germline CDR1 SGHNT, CDR2 YENEEA. This CDR3 contains 14 residues.